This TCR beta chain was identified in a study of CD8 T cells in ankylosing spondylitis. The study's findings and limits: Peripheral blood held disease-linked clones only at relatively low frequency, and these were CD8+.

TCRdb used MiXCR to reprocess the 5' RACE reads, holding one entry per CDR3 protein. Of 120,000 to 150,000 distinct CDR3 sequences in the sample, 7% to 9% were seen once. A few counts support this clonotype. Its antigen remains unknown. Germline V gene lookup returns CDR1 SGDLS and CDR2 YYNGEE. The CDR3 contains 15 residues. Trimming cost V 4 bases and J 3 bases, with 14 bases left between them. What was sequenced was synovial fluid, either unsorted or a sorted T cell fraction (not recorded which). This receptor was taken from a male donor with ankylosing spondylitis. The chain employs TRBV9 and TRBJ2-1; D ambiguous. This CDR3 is CASSHSFGVYNEQFF. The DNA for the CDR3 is TGTGCCAGCAGCCATAGCTTTGGCGTCTACAATGAGCAGTTCTTC.